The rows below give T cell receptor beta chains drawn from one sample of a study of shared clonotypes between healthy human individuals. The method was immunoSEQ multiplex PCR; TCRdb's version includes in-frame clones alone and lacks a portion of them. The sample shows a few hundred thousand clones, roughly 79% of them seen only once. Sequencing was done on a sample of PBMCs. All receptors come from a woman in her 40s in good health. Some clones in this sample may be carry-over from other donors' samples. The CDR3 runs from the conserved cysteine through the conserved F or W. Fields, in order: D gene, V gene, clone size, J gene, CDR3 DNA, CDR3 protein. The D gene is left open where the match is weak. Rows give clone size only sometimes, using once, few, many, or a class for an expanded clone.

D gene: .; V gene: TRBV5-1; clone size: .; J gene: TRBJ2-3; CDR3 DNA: TGCGCCAGCAGCTTGGAGTCGTGGGTGGGCCGAACAGATACGCAGTATTTT; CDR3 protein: CASSLESWVGRTDTQYF
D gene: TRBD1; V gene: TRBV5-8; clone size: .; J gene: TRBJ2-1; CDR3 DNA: TGTGCCAGCAGCTTGAGGGTGCGGACAGGGGGCAGAGTCTTC; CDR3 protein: CASSLRVRTGGRVF
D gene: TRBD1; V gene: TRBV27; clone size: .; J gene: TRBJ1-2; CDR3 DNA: TGTGCCAGCAGTTTATCGGAGGGACAGGGAGGCTATGGCTACACCTTC; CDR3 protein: CASSLSEGQGGYGYTF
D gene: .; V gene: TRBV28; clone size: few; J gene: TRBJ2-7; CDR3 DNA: TGTGCCAGCAGTTTACCCACCGGACAAGCCTACGAGCAGTACTTC; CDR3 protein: CASSLPTGQAYEQYF
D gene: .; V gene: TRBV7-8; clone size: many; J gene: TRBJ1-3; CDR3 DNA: TGTGCCAGCAGCTCCAGGACTAGAGGCGGAAGCTCTGGAAACACCATATATTTT; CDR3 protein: CASSSRTRGGSSGNTIYF
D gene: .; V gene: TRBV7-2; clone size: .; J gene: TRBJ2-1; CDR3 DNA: TGTGCCAGCCTACCTGGCGGTTCCTACAATGAGCAGTTCTTC; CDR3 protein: CASLPGGSYNEQFF
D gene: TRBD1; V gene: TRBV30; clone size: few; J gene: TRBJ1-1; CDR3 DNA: TGTGCCTGGGGACAGGTTGAAGCTTTCTTT; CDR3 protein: CAWGQVEAFF
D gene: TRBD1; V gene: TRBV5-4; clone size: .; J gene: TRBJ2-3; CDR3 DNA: TGTGCCAGCAGCCGACAGGGGGCTCGAACAGATACGCAGTATTTT; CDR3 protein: CASSRQGARTDTQYF
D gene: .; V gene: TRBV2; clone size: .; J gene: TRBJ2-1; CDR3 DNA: TGTGCCAGCAGTGAAGGGATGCCCTCCTACAATGAGCAGTTCTTC; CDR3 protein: CASSEGMPSYNEQFF
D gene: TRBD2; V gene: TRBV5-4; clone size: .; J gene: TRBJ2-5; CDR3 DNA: TGTGCCAGCAGCGCCGGCGGGTTGCGGGAGATGGCTGAGACCCAGTACTTC; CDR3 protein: CASSAGGLREMAETQYF
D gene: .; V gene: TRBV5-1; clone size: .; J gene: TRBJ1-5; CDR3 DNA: TGCGCCAGCAGCTTGGAGGTGGATCAGCCCCAGCATTTT; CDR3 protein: CASSLEVDQPQHF
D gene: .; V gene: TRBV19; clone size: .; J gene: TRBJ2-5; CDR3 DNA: TGTGCCAGTAGTATTGTGGGGACCCAAGAGACCCAGTACTTC; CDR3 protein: CASSIVGTQETQYF
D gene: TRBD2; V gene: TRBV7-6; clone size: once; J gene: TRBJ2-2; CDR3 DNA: TGTGCCAGCAGCTTAGTAGGGCTAGCGGGCGCGGAGCTGTTTTTT; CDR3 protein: CASSLVGLAGAELFF
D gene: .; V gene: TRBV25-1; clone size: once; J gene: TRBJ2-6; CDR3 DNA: TGTGCCAGCACCGCTGGGGCCAACGTCCTGACTTTC; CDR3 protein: CASTAGANVLTF
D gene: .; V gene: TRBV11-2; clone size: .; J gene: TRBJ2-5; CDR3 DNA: TGTGCCAGCAGCTTAGTCCCTTTGCGTGGGGAGACCCAGTACTTC; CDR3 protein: CASSLVPLRGETQYF
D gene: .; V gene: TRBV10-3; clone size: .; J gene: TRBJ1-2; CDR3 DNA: TGTGCCATCAGTGAACAGCTCCTTCTCTATGGCTACACCTTC; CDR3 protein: CAISEQLLLYGYTF
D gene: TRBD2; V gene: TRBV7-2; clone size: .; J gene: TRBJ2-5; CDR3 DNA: TGTGCCAGCAGCTCCGGACTAGGCGGAGAGACCCAGTACTTC; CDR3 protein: CASSSGLGGETQYF
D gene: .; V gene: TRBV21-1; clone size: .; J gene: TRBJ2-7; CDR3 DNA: TGTGCCAGCAGCAGAAGTCAGTGTAGCTCCTACGAGCAGTACTTC; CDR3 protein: CASSRSQCSSYEQYF
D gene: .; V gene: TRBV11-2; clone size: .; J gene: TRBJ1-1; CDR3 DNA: TGTGCCAGCAGCTTAGAGCCCCGATCTGAAGCTTTCTTT; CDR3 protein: CASSLEPRSEAFF
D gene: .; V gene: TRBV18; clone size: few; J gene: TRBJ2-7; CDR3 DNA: TGTGCCAGCTCACCAGAGGCTAGAGACAACTTAGAGCAGTACTTC; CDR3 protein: CASSPEARDNLEQYF
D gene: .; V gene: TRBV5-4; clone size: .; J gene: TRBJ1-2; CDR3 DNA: TGTGCCAGCAGCTTGGTGGGCGGGGGCGCAGGCTATGGCTACACCTTC; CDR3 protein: CASSLVGGGAGYGYTF
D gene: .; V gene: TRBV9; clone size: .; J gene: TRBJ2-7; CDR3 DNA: TGTGCCAGCAGCGTAGGTATGGCGGCCGGCGAGCAGTACTTC; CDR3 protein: CASSVGMAAGEQYF
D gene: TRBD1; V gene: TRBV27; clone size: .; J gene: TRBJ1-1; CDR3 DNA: TGTGCCAGCAGTACTACAGGGGTTATAAGAGTGAACACTGAAGCTTTCTTT; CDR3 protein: CASSTTGVIRVNTEAFF
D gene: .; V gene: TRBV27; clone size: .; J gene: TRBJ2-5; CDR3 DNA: TGTGCCAGCATTATTTACTGGGGCGGAGAGACCCAGTACTTC; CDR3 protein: CASIIYWGGETQYF
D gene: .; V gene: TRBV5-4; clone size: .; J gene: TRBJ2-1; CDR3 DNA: TGTGCCAGCAGCTTGCGGGGGAATGACAATGAGCAGTTCTTC; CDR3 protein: CASSLRGNDNEQFF
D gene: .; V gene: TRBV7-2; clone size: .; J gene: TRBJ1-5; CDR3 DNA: TGTGCCAGCAGCTTAGCGGTCTATCAGCCCCAGCATTTT; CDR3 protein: CASSLAVYQPQHF
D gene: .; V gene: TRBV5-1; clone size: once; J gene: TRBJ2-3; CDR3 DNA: TGCGCCAGCAGCATGGTGGGTTTGGATACGCAGTATTTT; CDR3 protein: CASSMVGLDTQYF
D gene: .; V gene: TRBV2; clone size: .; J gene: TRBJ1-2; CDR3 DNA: TGTGCCAGCAGTGGGGTGGGTTCGGCTCGCGGCTACACCTTC; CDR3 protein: CASSGVGSARGYTF
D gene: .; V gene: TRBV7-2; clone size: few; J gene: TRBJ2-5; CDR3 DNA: TGTGCCAGCAGCTCGGGGGTAGCAGGGATCGGGGAGACCCAGTACTTC; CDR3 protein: CASSSGVAGIGETQYF
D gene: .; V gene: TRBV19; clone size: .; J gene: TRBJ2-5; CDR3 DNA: TGTGCCAGTAGTACGGGACTGCAAGAGACCCAGTACTTC; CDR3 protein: CASSTGLQETQYF
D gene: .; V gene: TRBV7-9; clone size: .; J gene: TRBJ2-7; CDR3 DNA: TGTGCCAGCAGCCTCCTTGGGACTGGCTCCTACGAGCAGTACTTC; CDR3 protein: CASSLLGTGSYEQYF
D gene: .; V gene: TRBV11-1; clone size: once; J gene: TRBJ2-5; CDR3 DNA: TGTGCCAGCAGCTTAAGTGGGACCGATGGAGGGACCCAGTACTTC; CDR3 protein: CASSLSGTDGGTQYF
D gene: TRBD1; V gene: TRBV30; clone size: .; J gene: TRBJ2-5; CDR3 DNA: TGTGCCTGGAGTCTGGGACAGTCCCAGGAGCAGTACTTC; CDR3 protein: CAWSLGQSQEQYF
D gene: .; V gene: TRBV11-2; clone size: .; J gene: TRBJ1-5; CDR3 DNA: TGTGCCAGCTATCAGGGAAATCAGCCCCAGCATTTT; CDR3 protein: CASYQGNQPQHF
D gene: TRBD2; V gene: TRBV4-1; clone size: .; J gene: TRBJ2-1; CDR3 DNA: TGCGCCAGCCGACTAGCGGGAGGGCCCTACAATGAGCAGTTCTTC; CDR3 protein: CASRLAGGPYNEQFF
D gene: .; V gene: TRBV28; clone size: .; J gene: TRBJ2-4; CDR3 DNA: TGTGCCAGCAGTCCCCTCCTCTACTACTTCCCGTACTTC; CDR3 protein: CASSPLLYYFPYF
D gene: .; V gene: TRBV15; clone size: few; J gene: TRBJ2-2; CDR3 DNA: TGTGCCACCAGCAGAGATCGCCCCGGACACTCAACCGGGGAGCTGTTTTTT; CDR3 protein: CATSRDRPGHSTGELFF
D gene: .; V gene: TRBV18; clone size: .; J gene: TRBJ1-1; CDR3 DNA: TGTGCCAGCTCACCACAGGCAGGGGATGGATTCACTGAAGCTTTCTTT; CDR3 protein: CASSPQAGDGFTEAFF
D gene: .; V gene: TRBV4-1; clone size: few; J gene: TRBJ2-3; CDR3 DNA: TGCGCCAGCAGCCAGGGTCCCCACGCTGGCACAGATACGCAGTATTTT; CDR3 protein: CASSQGPHAGTDTQYF
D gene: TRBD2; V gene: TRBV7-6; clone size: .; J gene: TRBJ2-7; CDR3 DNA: TGTGCCAGCAGCCCCGGGACTAGTCTCTCGGAGCAGTACTTC; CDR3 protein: CASSPGTSLSEQYF
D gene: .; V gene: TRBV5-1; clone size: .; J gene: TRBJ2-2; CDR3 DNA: TGCGCCAGCAGCGGAGGGACAACCACCGGGGAGCTGTTTTTT; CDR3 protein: CASSGGTTTGELFF
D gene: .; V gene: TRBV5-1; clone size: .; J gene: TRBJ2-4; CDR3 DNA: TGCGCCAGCAGCAAGGAGCCTCTACAGGGTTGGGTGGGAAACATTCAGTACTTC; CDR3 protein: CASSKEPLQGWVGNIQYF
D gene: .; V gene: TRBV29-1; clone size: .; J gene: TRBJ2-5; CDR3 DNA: TGCAGCGTTACTAAAGAGCAAGAGACCCAGTACTTC; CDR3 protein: CSVTKEQETQYF
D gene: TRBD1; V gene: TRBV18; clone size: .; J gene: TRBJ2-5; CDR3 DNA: TGTGCCAGCTCACCAGACAGGGGGCGAGAGACCCAGTACTTC; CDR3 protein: CASSPDRGRETQYF
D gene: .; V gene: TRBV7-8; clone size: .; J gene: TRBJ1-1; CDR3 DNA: TGTGCCAGCAGCTTAATGGCCAGCATGAACACTGGAGCTTTCTTT; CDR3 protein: CASSLMASMNTGAFF
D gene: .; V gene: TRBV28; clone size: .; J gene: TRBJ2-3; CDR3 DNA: TGTGCCAGCAGTTTACCCAGCACAGATACGCAGTATTTT; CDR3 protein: CASSLPSTDTQYF
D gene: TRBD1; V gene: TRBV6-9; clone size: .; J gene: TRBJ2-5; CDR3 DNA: TGTGCCAGCGCTCGACCTCGGGACAGTAAGAGCCAAGAGACCCAGTACTTC; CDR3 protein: CASARPRDSKSQETQYF
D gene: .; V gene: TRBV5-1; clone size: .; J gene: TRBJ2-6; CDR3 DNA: TGCGCCAGCAGCTTGGGGCTGAGAGCTGGGGCCAACGTCCTGACTTTC; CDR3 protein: CASSLGLRAGANVLTF
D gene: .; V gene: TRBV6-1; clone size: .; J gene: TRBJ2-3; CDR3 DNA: TGTGCCAGCAGGCCCCGAAGCACAGATACGCAGTATTTT; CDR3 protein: CASRPRSTDTQYF
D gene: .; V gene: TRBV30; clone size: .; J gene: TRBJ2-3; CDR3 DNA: TGTGCCTGGAGTGTACTTCCGACAGAAGATACGCAGTATTTT; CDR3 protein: CAWSVLPTEDTQYF
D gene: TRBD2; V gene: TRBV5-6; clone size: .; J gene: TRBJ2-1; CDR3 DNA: TGTGCCAGCAGCTTAGGACTAGCGGGATTGGGCGAGCAGTTCTTC; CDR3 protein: CASSLGLAGLGEQFF
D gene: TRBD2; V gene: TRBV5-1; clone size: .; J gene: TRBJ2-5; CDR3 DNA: TGCGCCAGCAGCTTGGGGCTAGCGGGAGGTGAGACCCAGTACTTC; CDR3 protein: CASSLGLAGGETQYF
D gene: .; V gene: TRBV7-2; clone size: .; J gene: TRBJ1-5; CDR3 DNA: TGTGCCAGCAGTAACGCATTTTCACCCCAGCATTTT; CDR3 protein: CASSNAFSPQHF
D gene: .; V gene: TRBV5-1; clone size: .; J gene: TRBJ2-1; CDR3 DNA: TGCGCCAGCAGTGACCAGGCCGCCTACAATGAGCAGTTCTTC; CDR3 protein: CASSDQAAYNEQFF
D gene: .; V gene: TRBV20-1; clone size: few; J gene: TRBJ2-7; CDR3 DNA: TGCAGTGCTAGCGACCCGGGACGGCAGTACTTC; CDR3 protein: CSASDPGRQYF
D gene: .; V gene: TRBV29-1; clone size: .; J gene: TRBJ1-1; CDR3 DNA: TGCAGCGTTGGGCCAGGTTTAGACGCTTTCTTT; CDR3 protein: CSVGPGLDAFF
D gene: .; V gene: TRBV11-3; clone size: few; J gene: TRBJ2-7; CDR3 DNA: TGTGCCAGCAGCTTAGGCTATGGTTACGAGCAGTACTTC; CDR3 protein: CASSLGYGYEQYF
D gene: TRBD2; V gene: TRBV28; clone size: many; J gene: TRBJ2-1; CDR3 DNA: TGTGCCAGCAGTTTAACACTAGCGGGTAGGAATGAGCAGTTCTTC; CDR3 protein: CASSLTLAGRNEQFF
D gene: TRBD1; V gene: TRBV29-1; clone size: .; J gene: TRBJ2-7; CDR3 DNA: TGCAGCGCAGCCGGGACAGGGGTTCCCTACGAGCAGTACTTC; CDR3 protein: CSAAGTGVPYEQYF
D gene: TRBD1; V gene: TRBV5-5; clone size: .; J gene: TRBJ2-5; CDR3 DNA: TGTGCCAGCAGCTTTGGGGACAGGGTAGAGACCCAGTACTTC; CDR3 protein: CASSFGDRVETQYF